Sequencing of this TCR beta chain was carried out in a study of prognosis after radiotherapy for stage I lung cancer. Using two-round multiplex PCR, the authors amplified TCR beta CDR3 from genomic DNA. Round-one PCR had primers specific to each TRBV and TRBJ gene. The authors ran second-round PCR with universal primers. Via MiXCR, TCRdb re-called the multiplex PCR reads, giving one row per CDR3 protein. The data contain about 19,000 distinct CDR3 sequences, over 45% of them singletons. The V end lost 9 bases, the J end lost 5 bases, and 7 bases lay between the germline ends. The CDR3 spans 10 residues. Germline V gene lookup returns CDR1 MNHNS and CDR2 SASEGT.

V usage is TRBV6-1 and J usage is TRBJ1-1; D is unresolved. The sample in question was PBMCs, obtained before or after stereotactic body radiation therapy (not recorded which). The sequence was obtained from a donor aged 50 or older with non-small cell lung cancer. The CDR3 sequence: CARPWTEAFF. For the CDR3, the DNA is TGTGCCAGGCCCTGGACTGAAGCTTTCTTT.